The sequence of this T cell receptor (beta chain) was determined in a study of cytomegalovirus exposure and HLA in healthy donors. The method was immunoSEQ multiplex PCR; TCRdb's version includes in-frame clones alone and lacks a portion of them. The sample contains about 160,000 clones, about 90% of which appear only once. There are 16 residues in the CDR3. The ends were cut back, 0 bases at V and 6 bases at J, with 16 bases in the middle. Germline CDR1 and CDR2: SGHNT and YYREEE (reference sequence). The source material was PBMCs. V is TRBV5-4 and J is TRBJ2-1; possible D gene TRBD2, 6 bases. This TCR was recovered from a woman aged 18-29 years in good health and CMV-seropositive. Here the CDR3 reads CASSLEGSGGLNEQFF. The CDR3 DNA is TGTGCCAGCAGCTTGGAAGGTAGCGGTGGCCTCAATGAGCAGTTCTTC.